This note documents a single TCR beta chain sequence. This sample stems from a study of immune characterization of retroperitoneal liposarcoma. TCRdb itself ran the PCR reads through MiXCR, one entry per CDR3 protein. There are more than 9,000 distinct CDR3 sequences in the sample; around 35% occur only once, and under 30% lies in the top ten. The sequencing input was tumor tissue. This receptor was obtained from a male donor with retroperitoneal liposarcoma.

CDR3 DNA sequence: TGTGCCAGCAGCTTAGAGTCTCGTCAGACCCAGTACTTC. Translating gives CASSLESRQTQYF. The rearrangement links TRBV7-2 to TRBJ2-5; no clear D. V was shortened by 1 base and J by 6 bases, with 9 bases between the two germline ends. The CDR3 is made up of 13 amino acids. Germline lookup yields CDR1 SGHTA and CDR2 FQGNSA.